Included here is one T cell receptor (beta chain) sequence, with context. Its antigen remains unidentified. The table came from immunoSEQ multiplex PCR; TCRdb's copy has only in-frame clones and leaves some out. This table has more than 2 million clones, approximately 96% appearing once. The data originate from a study of shared clonotypes between healthy human individuals. Study-wide points: The represented genetic and exposure-history diversity was limited by the small number of donors.

The CDR3 extends over 15 amino acids. V lost 0 bases, J lost 3 bases, and 9 bases lay in between. The germline gives CDR1 SGHRS, CDR2 YFSETQ. The J gene is TRBJ1-4, the V gene TRBV5-1; D perhaps matches TRBD1 (5 bases). This TCR was recovered from a man aged 18 to 29 in good health. Source material: naive CD4+ T cells sorted from blood. The subset was: CD45RA+ positively selected. The CDR3 spells CASSLAAGPNEKLFF. The DNA for the CDR3 is TGCGCCAGCAGCTTGGCAGCAGGGCCTAATGAAAAACTGTTTTTT. Variable domain in full (rest from reference TRBV5-1 and TRBJ1-4): KAGVTQTPRYLIKTRGQQVTLSCSPISGHRSVSWYQQTPGQGLQFLFEYFSETQRNKGNFPGRFSGRQFSNSRSEMNVSTLELGDSALYLCASSLAAGPNEKLFFGSGTQLSVL.